A single sample is the source of the 28 T cell receptor beta chains below, sequenced in a study of T cell repertoires in cytomegalovirus infection. Their antigens remain unidentified. A single record per CDR3 protein comes from TCRdb applying MiXCR to the reads. The sample carries a few hundred thousand distinct CDR3 sequences, 40% recorded once. Here the sequenced sample was cultured PBMCs, taken from culture after CMV antigen stimulation. The receptors stem from a human donor in good health (CMV status not recorded). Some clones in this sample may be carry-over from other donors' samples.

The chain carries TRBV12-5 and TRBJ1-5; D remains unclear. Germline loops: CDR1 LGHNT, CDR2 FRNRAP. V gave up 2 bases and J gave up 11 bases, with 13 bases separating them. The CDR3 totals 13 residues. The chain's CDR3 is CASGLRESGAQHF. In nucleotides, the CDR3 is TGTGCTAGTGGTTTGAGGGAGTCGGGAGCCCAGCATTTT.

This clonotype was seen a few times. This chain joins TRBV7-9 and TRBJ2-5; D gene unclear. This CDR3 spans 13 amino acids. CDR1 and CDR2 from the germline V gene are SEHNR and FQNEAQ (reference sequence). V lost 5 bases and J lost 4, with 11 bases in between. In DNA form, the CDR3 reads TGTGCCAGCAGCGCCCCTTGGAGAGAGACCCAGTACTTC. Residues: CASSAPWRETQYF.

This clonotype appeared many times. This chain joins TRBV7-2 and TRBJ1-4; D is unclear. The CDR3 covers 14 residues. CDR1 is SGHTA, CDR2 FQGNSA, per germline. V shed 0 bases and J shed 5 bases, with 7 bases lying between them. In nucleotides, the CDR3 is TGTGCCAGCAGCTTAGCGGCTGGAAATGAAAAACTGTTTTTT. This sequence encodes CASSLAAGNEKLFF. The complete variable domain, with remaining parts taken from reference TRBV7-2 and TRBJ1-4, reads GAGVSQSPSNKVTEKGKDVELRCDPISGHTALYWYRQSLGQGLEFLIYFQGNSAPDKSGLPSDRFSAERTGGSVSTLTIQRTQQEDSAVYLCASSLAAGNEKLFFGSGTQLSVL.

This clonotype was counted at least ten times. V usage is TRBV7-2 and J usage is TRBJ2-1; 8 bases match TRBD1. The CDR3 covers 17 residues. The ends lost 1 base at V and 6 bases at J; junction bases unmatched: 11. The V gene's germline CDR1 is SGHTA and CDR2 FQGNSA. In DNA, the CDR3 is TGTGCCAGCAGCTTAGACCCGGGACAGGTCGATTCCAATGAGCAGTTCTTC. It translates to CASSLDPGQVDSNEQFF. The variable domain in full, completed from reference TRBV7-2 and TRBJ2-1, reads GAGVSQSPSNKVTEKGKDVELRCDPISGHTALYWYRQSLGQGLEFLIYFQGNSAPDKSGLPSDRFSAERTGGSVSTLTIQRTQQEDSAVYLCASSLDPGQVDSNEQFFGPGTRLTVL.

The sample holds a few counts of this clonotype. The rearrangement joins TRBV7-7 to TRBJ1-3, with 10 positions matching TRBD1. The germline gives CDR1 SSHAT, CDR2 FNYEAQ (reference sequence). V shed 4 bases, J shed 3 bases, and the junction held 3 bases outside the gene matches. This CDR3 is built from 15 residues. The CDR3 DNA is TGTGCCAGCAGCTCGGGGACAGGGGTTGGAAACACCATATATTTT. Its protein product is CASSSGTGVGNTIYF.

The chain has TRBV6-1 and TRBJ2-5; D is uncertain. This CDR3 has 11 residues. CDR1 and CDR2 (germline): MNHNS, SASEGT. The V end was cut by 5 bases, the J end by 7 bases, with 8 bases between. The CDR3 nucleotides are TGTGCCAGCAGTCCCGAGGTGACCCAGTACTTC. Translating it yields CASSPEVTQYF.

The gene calls are TRBV9 and TRBJ2-1; D perhaps matches TRBD1 (5 bases). V was cut by 0 bases and J by 8 bases, with 9 bases left in between. CDR1 and CDR2 (germline): SGDLS, YYNGEE. The CDR3 runs 13 residues. CDR3 sequence: CASSVDRGYEQFF. The CDR3 bases are TGTGCCAGCAGCGTAGATAGGGGATATGAGCAGTTCTTC.

The chain carries TRBV6-2 or TRBV6-3 and TRBJ2-7; D is tentatively TRBD1 or TRBD2 (5 bases each). The V gene's germline CDR1 is MNHEY and CDR2 SVGEGT. Trimming pared 5 bases from V and 3 bases from J, leaving 11 bases between. CDR3 length: 13 amino acids. The CDR3 sequence: CASSRDQSYEQYF. For the CDR3, the DNA is TGTGCCAGCAGTCGGGACCAGAGCTACGAGCAGTACTTC.

V is TRBV5-3 and J is TRBJ2-1; D not resolved. TRBV5-3 is marked as an open reading frame, function uncertain. The germline V and J ends were trimmed by 8 bases and 5 bases, with 20 bases remaining between them. The CDR3 is 15 residues long. CDR3 sequence: CASNDKRRQDNEQFF. The CDR3 nucleotides are TGTGCCAGCAACGATAAGCGAAGACAAGACAATGAGCAGTTCTTC.

This clonotype was seen a few times. CDR3 nucleotides: TGTGCCAGCATGCCCAGTGCAGGGGTAGAGACCCAGTACTTC. As protein: CASMPSAGVETQYF. The chain has TRBV12-3 or TRBV12-4 and TRBJ2-5; a weak D match, TRBD1 (6 bases). CDR3 length equals 14 residues. Trimming shortened V by 7 bases and J by 4 bases, and 16 bases separated the two germline ends.

This clonotype has only a few counts. CDR3 coding DNA: TGTGCCATCAGTGAGTCGAGGCGCGAAGGCTCCTACGAGCAGTACTTC. It is translated as CAISESRREGSYEQYF. The V call is TRBV10-3, the J call TRBJ2-7; the D is unclear. V dropped 0 bases and J dropped 0 bases, with 12 bases sitting between them. The CDR3 totals 16 residues. CDR1 is ENHRY and CDR2 is SYGVKD in the germline V gene.

V gene TRBV6-6 combines with J gene TRBJ2-5, with TRBD2 identical over 7 bases. This CDR3 comprises 14 residues. Germline CDR1 MNHNY, CDR2 SVGAGI (reference sequence). The CDR3 DNA follows: TGTGGCAGAGCATGGCGGGGGAACCAAGAGACCCAGTACTTC. Translating gives CGRAWRGNQETQYF.

The V call is TRBV19, the J call TRBJ2-5; TRBD2 matches at 14 bases. The CDR3 extends over 16 amino acids. Per the germline V gene, CDR1 is LNHDA and CDR2 is SQIVND (reference sequence). V was clipped by 6 bases and J by 3 bases; unmatched bases: 6. CDR3 amino acids: CASSNMGLAGEETQYF. The CDR3 nucleotides read TGTGCCAGTAGCAATATGGGACTAGCGGGAGAAGAGACCCAGTACTTC. Full variable domain (outside the CDR3, taken from reference TRBV19 and TRBJ2-5): DGGITQSPKYLFRKEGQNVTLSCEQNLNHDAMYWYRQDPGQGLRLIYYSQIVNDFQKGDIAEGYSVSREKKESFPLTVTSAQKNPTAFYLCASSNMGLAGEETQYFGPGTRLLVL.

The chain uses TRBV2 and TRBJ1-1; D not certain. Trimming pared 7 bases from V and 2 bases from J, leaving 8 bases between. The CDR3 extends over 12 amino acids. Germline loops: CDR1 SNHLY, CDR2 FYNNEI. The CDR3 sequence: CASIGINTEAFF. The CDR3 region has the DNA TGTGCCAGCATTGGGATTAACACTGAAGCTTTCTTT.

The chain recombines TRBV6-1 with TRBJ1-5; 9 positions match TRBD1. The germline V gene has CDR1 MNHNS and CDR2 SASEGT. The CDR3 extends over 17 amino acids. V was pared by 1 base and J by 5 bases, with 9 bases of the junction left unmatched. Here the CDR3 reads CASSEEVDRGGDQPQHF. CDR3 nucleotide sequence: TGTGCCAGCAGTGAAGAGGTGGACAGGGGAGGGGATCAGCCCCAGCATTTT.

The rearrangement links TRBV30 to TRBJ2-2; TRBD1 might be the D (5 bases). Trimming shortened V by 2 bases and J by 4 bases, and 11 bases separated the two germline ends. Germline assignment: CDR1 GTSNPN and CDR2 SVGIG (reference sequence). This CDR3 contains 14 residues. CDR3 nucleotide sequence: TGTGCCTGGAGTCCTGGGGCGCTCACCGGGGAGCTGTTTTTT. This sequence encodes CAWSPGALTGELFF.

CDR3 loop: CASSPLTDRIQETQYF. DNA for the CDR3: TGTGCCAGCTCACCCCTGACGGACAGGATCCAAGAGACCCAGTACTTC. The chain combines TRBV18 with TRBJ2-5; 7 positions agree with TRBD1. The germline V gene encodes CDR1 KGHSH and CDR2 LQKENI. The V segment lost 3 bases and the J segment 1 base; nucleotides outside the gene matches: 8. There are 16 residues in the CDR3.

This clonotype was seen just once. The chain has TRBV18 and TRBJ2-7, with TRBD1 matching over 9 bases. Germline V lookup: CDR1 KGHSH, CDR2 LQKENI. The ends lost 2 bases at V and 0 bases at J; junction bases unmatched: 14. This CDR3 contains 19 residues. This CDR3 is CASSPEIVRDRVTSYEQYF. For the CDR3, the DNA is TGTGCCAGCTCACCAGAAATTGTTCGGGACAGGGTAACCTCCTACGAGCAGTACTTC.

This clonotype was observed a few times. The chain joins TRBV11-2 to TRBJ2-5; 8 nucleotides agree with TRBD2. Germline assignment: CDR1 SGHAT and CDR2 FQNNGV. This CDR3 spans 17 amino acids. J gave up 1 base and V 8 bases, and 15 bases lay outside the gene matches. In DNA form, the CDR3 reads TGTGCCAGCTGGGGACTAGAGCCCTTAAGGCCCCAAGAGACCCAGTACTTC. Translated, it gives CASWGLEPLRPQETQYF.

V gene TRBV29-1 combines with J gene TRBJ2-7, with D hard to call. With 8 bases removed from V and 4 bases from J, the gap between germline ends came to 12 bases. Per the germline V gene, CDR1 is SQVTM and CDR2 is ANQGSEA. The CDR3 has 11 residues. The CDR3 DNA reads TGCAGCATAGGTGAGGATTACGAGCAGTACTTC. Encoded protein: CSIGEDYEQYF.

In its sample, this clonotype was seen a few times. The CDR3: CASALGSSYNSPLHF. The CDR3 DNA is TGTGCCAGCGCCTTGGGCAGCTCCTATAATTCACCCCTCCACTTT. The chain is built from TRBV12-3 or TRBV12-4 and TRBJ1-6; D is ambiguous. The CDR3 length is 15 residues. V lost 8 bases and J 0 bases, leaving 11 bases between the germline ends.

J is TRBJ1-2 and V is TRBV4-1; D uncertain. V shed 0 bases and J shed 7 bases, with 6 bases lying between them. Germline V gene sequence: CDR1 MGHRA, CDR2 YSYEKL. This CDR3 comprises 12 residues. The CDR3 loop reads CASSQDQFGYTF. Here the CDR3 DNA reads TGCGCCAGCAGCCAAGATCAGTTTGGCTACACCTTC.

Here the CDR3 reads CASSPRWGGSNTEAFF. Written as DNA, the CDR3 is TGCGCCAGCAGCCCGCGATGGGGTGGATCGAACACTGAAGCTTTCTTT. V gene TRBV4-1 combines with J gene TRBJ1-1; the D is unclear. Trimming cost V 4 bases and J 1 base, with 16 bases left between them. The CDR3 runs to 16 residues. Germline V lookup: CDR1 MGHRA, CDR2 YSYEKL.

This chain connects TRBV7-2 to TRBJ2-2, with 11 bases fitting TRBD2. Germline-derived CDR1 and CDR2 are SGHTA and FQGNSA. The CDR3 has 17 residues. After removal of 1 base from V and 4 bases from J, the junction contained 5 bases not matched to a gene. As DNA, the CDR3 is TGTGCCAGCAGCTTAGGTGGTAGCGGGAGGGTCACCGGGGAGCTGTTTTTT. Translation gives CASSLGGSGRVTGELFF.

This clonotype was seen only a few times. CDR3 sequence: CASSRRLAGGREQYF. CDR3 nucleotide sequence: TGTGCCAGCAGCCGCAGACTAGCGGGAGGGCGCGAGCAGTACTTC. The V and J genes are TRBV7-2 and TRBJ2-7; 14 nucleotides line up with TRBD2. V trimming: 5 bases; J trimming: 6 bases; junction bases outside the gene matches: 6. Germline CDR1 and CDR2: SGHTA and FQGNSA. The CDR3 extends over 15 amino acids. Full variable domain (rest looked up from reference TRBV7-2 and TRBJ2-7): GAGVSQSPSNKVTEKGKDVELRCDPISGHTALYWYRQSLGQGLEFLIYFQGNSAPDKSGLPSDRFSAERTGGSVSTLTIQRTQQEDSAVYLCASSRRLAGGREQYFGPGTRLTVT.

The sample holds a few counts of this clonotype. J is TRBJ2-3 and V is TRBV4-3; TRBD1 might be the D (5 bases). Germline V gene sequence: CDR1 LGHNA, CDR2 YSLEER. V lost 5 bases, J lost 6 bases, and 15 bases lay in between. CDR3 length: 14 residues. The CDR3 nucleotides are TGCGCCAGCAGCGTCGGTGGGGCCAGGGATACGCAGTATTTT. Its translation is CASSVGGARDTQYF.

As DNA, the CDR3 is TGCAGTGCTAGCCTAGCGGGGATTCCTTCCTACAATGAGCAGTTCTTC. Encoded protein: CSASLAGIPSYNEQFF. The chain combines TRBV20-1 with TRBJ2-1, with 9 positions matching TRBD2. Germline lookup yields CDR1 DFQATT and CDR2 SNEGSKA (reference sequence). The V segment lost 3 bases and the J segment 1 base; nucleotides outside the gene matches: 7. CDR3 size: 16 residues.

This chain joins TRBV12-3 or TRBV12-4 and TRBJ2-1, with 9 bases matching TRBD2. V lost 3 bases and J lost 7; bases outside the gene matches: 4. The CDR3 is 14 amino acids. CDR3 region: CASSFSGSLNEQFF. CDR3 sequence (DNA): TGTGCCAGCAGTTTTAGCGGGAGCCTGAATGAGCAGTTCTTC.